This passage covers 10 T cell receptor beta chains from one sample sequenced in a study of siplizumab effects on memory and regulatory T cells (dated by TCRdb to between 2018 and 2021). The method was the immunoSEQ multiplex PCR assay. TCRdb took over this immuneACCESS table, retaining in-frame rearrangements with V and J assigned. Such tables are incomplete; in checked studies, under half of the missing clones stem from an unresolved V gene, and the remainder is unexplained. The sample table contains some 100,000 clones; only one count was recorded for 94% of them. Of the sample, roughly 0.61% is held by the ten largest clones. Sequencing was carried out using Tregs sorted from blood. The receptors were gathered from a human donor in good health.

This sequence joins TRBV6-1 and TRBJ1-2; the D gene is possibly TRBD1 (6 bases). Per germline, CDR1 MNHNS and CDR2 SASEGT. V was pared by 7 bases and J by 0 bases, with 15 bases between. This CDR3 contains 15 residues. The CDR3 nucleotides are TGTGCCAGCAATGCCAGGGGCGCAGCTAACTATGGCTACACCTTC. Residues: CASNARGAANYGYTF.

The CDR3 is CASRIVRRYFGPTDTQYF. The CDR3 DNA reads TGTGCCAGCAGAATCGTCCGCCGCTACTTTGGCCCCACAGATACGCAGTATTTT. The chain is built from TRBV5-8 and TRBJ2-3, with D hard to call. The CDR3 sequence is 18 residues long. Germline CDR1 reads SGHTS; CDR2 reads YDEGEE. Trimming pared 5 bases from V and 2 bases from J, leaving 24 bases between.

V and J are TRBV5-1 and TRBJ2-7, with D tentatively TRBD1 (5 bases). Germline V lookup: CDR1 SGHRS, CDR2 YFSETQ. V lost 9 bases, J lost 4 bases, and 23 bases lay in between. The CDR3 is made up of 15 amino acids. The CDR3, as DNA: TGCGCCACCTCATTAGGGGCAGCTGAAGTTTACGAGCAGTACTTC. It specifies CATSLGAAEVYEQYF.

The chain is built from TRBV28 and TRBJ1-2; tentatively, D is TRBD1 (6 bases). The germline V gene has CDR1 MDHEN and CDR2 SYDVKM. CDR3 size: 16 residues. With 7 bases removed from V and 6 bases from J, the gap between germline ends came to 24 bases. CDR3 sequence (DNA): TGTGCCAGCAACAACAACGGGGGCTTAACCGGGCATGGCTACACCTTC. Its protein product is CASNNNGGLTGHGYTF.

The chain is built from TRBV29-1 and TRBJ1-1; D unclear. Per the germline V gene, CDR1 is SQVTM and CDR2 is ANQGSEA. Trimming took off 2 bases at V and 4 bases at J, with 8 bases between the two ends. This CDR3 spans 12 amino acids. The CDR3 sequence is CSVERVGTEAFF. CDR3 in DNA: TGCAGCGTTGAAAGGGTGGGCACTGAAGCTTTCTTT. Using reference TRBV29-1 and TRBJ1-1 for the parts outside the CDR3, the full variable domain is SAVISQKPSRDICQRGTSLTIQCQVDSQVTMMFWYRQQPGQSLTLIATANQGSEATYESGFVIDKFPISRPNLTFSTLTVSNMSPEDSSIYLCSVERVGTEAFFGQGTRLTVV.

V and J are TRBV15 and TRBJ2-1; D might be TRBD2 (5 bases). The CDR3 is 12 amino acids. Trimming left V 1 base short and J 9 bases short, with 7 bases between. Per the germline V gene, CDR1 is LNHNV and CDR2 is YYDKDF (reference sequence). CDR3 in DNA: TGTGCCACCAGCAGAGCGGGGATTGAGCAGTTCTTC. Residues: CATSRAGIEQFF.

This clone was detected only once. This sequence joins TRBV2 and TRBJ2-5; D unresolved. The length of the CDR3 is 11 residues. Trimming stripped 8 bases from V and 9 bases from J, with 13 bases between. Germline assignment: CDR1 SNHLY and CDR2 FYNNEI. This CDR3 reads CASGPARAQYF. The DNA of the CDR3 is TGTGCCAGCGGGCCAGCTAGAGCCCAGTACTTC.

This clone was recorded only once. This chain joins TRBV27 and TRBJ2-7; the D gene is possibly TRBD1 (5 bases). Germline V gene lookup returns CDR1 MNHEY and CDR2 SMNVEV (reference sequence). Trimming pared 6 bases from V and 2 bases from J, leaving 5 bases between. The CDR3 consists of 11 residues. CDR3 region: CASRGPYEQYF. The CDR3 DNA reads TGTGCCAGCAGGGGGCCCTACGAGCAGTACTTC.

V is TRBV30 and J is TRBJ2-1; TRBD2 matches at 8 bases. Germline assignment: CDR1 GTSNPN and CDR2 SVGIG (reference sequence). The CDR3 is 15 residues long. V lost 2 bases, J lost 2 bases, and 5 bases stayed unmatched. As DNA, the CDR3 is TGTGCCTGGAGTAAAGGAGCGGGGGCCTACAATGAGCAGTTCTTC. Protein product: CAWSKGAGAYNEQFF.

J is TRBJ1-6 and V is TRBV5-4; D might be TRBD1 (6 bases). The CDR3 has 17 amino acids. V was cut by 2 bases and J by 8 bases, with 20 bases left in between. Per the germline V gene, CDR1 is SGHNT and CDR2 is YYREEE (reference sequence). The CDR3 DNA reads TGTGCCAGCAGCTTAGGGGACACGATCTTTCGGGATTCACCCCTCCACTTT. Encoded protein: CASSLGDTIFRDSPLHF.